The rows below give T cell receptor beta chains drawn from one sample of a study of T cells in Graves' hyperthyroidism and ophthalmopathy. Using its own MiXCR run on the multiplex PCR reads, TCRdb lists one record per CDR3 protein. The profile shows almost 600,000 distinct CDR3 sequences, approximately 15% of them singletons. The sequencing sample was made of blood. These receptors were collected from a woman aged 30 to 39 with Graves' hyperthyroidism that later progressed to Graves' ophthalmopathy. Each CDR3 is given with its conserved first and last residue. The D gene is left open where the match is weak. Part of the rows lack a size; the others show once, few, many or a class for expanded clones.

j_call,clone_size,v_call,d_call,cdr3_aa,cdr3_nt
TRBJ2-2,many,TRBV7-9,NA,CASSLIITGELFF,TGTGCCAGCAGCTTAATAATTACCGGGGAGCTGTTTTTT
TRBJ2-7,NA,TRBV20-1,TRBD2,CSARPLSSGKGEQYF,TGCAGTGCTAGACCCCTTTCTAGCGGGAAGGGTGAGCAGTACTTC
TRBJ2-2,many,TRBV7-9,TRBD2,CASSPKREYGELFF,TGTGCCAGCAGTCCAAAGCGGGAGTACGGGGAGCTGTTTTTT
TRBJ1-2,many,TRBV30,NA,CAWRVQGAYGYTF,TGTGCCTGGAGGGTACAGGGCGCCTATGGCTACACCTTC
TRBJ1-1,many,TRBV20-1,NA,CSARGEPGPLPLNTEAFF,TGCAGTGCTAGAGGGGAGCCGGGTCCCCTTCCACTGAACACTGAAGCTTTCTTT
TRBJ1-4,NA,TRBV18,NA,CASSPSWSHNEKLFF,TGTGCCAGCTCACCCAGTTGGAGCCATAATGAAAAACTGTTTTTT
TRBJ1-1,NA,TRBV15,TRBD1,CATSRAGTAEAFF,TGTGCCACCAGCAGAGCCGGGACAGCTGAAGCTTTCTTT
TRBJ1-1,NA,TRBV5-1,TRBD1,CASTWTGGTEAFF,TGCGCCAGCACCTGGACAGGGGGGACTGAAGCTTTCTTT
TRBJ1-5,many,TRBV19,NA,CASSIGGQPQHF,TGTGCCAGTAGTATCGGTGGTCAGCCCCAGCATTTT
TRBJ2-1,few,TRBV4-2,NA,CASSPGGAGVYEQFF,TGTGCCAGCAGCCCTGGGGGGGCGGGAGTCTATGAGCAGTTCTTC
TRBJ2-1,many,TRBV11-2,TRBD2,CASRSWRENNYNEQFF,TGTGCCAGCCGCAGTTGGCGGGAGAATAATTACAATGAGCAGTTCTTC
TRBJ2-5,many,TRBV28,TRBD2,CASSFSGRGQETQYF,TGTGCCAGCAGTTTTTCCGGGAGGGGGCAAGAGACCCAGTACTTC
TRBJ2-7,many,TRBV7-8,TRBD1,CASSETGLTYEQYF,TGTGCCAGCAGCGAGACAGGGCTTACCTACGAGCAGTACTTC
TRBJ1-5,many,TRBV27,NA,CASGPSGLGNQPQHF,TGTGCCAGCGGACCTTCAGGGCTCGGCAATCAGCCCCAGCATTTT
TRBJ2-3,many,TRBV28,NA,CASSPSRGHTDTQYF,TGTGCCAGCAGCCCTAGTCGGGGTCACACAGATACGCAGTATTTT
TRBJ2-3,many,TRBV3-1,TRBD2,CASSLGTSGTVGDTQYF,TGTGCCAGCAGCCTTGGGACTAGCGGGACGGTAGGAGATACGCAGTATTTT
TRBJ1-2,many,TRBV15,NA,CATSRPNTEGYGYTF,TGTGCCACCAGCAGACCTAACACGGAAGGCTATGGCTACACCTTC
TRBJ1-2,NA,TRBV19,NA,CASSQETRPGGYTF,TGTGCCAGTAGTCAGGAGACTCGGCCGGGGGGCTACACCTTC
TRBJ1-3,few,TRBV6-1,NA,CASSYTAMGNTIYF,TGTGCCAGCAGTTATACGGCTATGGGAAACACCATATATTTT
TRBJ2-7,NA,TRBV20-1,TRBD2,CSAVMAGGSYEQYF,TGCAGTGCTGTTATGGCGGGAGGCTCCTACGAGCAGTACTTC
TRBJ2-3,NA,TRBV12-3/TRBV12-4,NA,CASSLLQTGRDTQYF,TGTGCCAGCAGTTTACTCCAGACAGGGAGGGATACGCAGTATTTT
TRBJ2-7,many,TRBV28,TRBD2,CASSSPGLAGGLSEQYF,TGTGCCAGCAGTTCACCCGGGCTAGCGGGAGGCCTCTCCGAGCAGTACTTC
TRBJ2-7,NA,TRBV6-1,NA,CASSTREQYF,TGTGCCAGCTCCACCCGCGAGCAGTACTTC
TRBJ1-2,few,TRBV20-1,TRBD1,CSARGDRATNYGYTF,TGCAGTGCCAGGGGGGACAGGGCTACTAACTATGGCTACACCTTC
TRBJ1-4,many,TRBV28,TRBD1,CASSSFRQGTRNEKLFF,TGTGCCAGCAGTTCCTTCAGACAGGGGACGAGGAATGAAAAACTGTTTTTT
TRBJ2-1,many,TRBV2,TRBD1,CASEGTATYNEQFF,TGTGCCAGCGAAGGGACAGCCACCTACAATGAGCAGTTCTTC
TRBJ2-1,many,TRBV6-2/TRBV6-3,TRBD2,CASSWVAGYNEQFF,TGTGCCAGCAGTTGGGTAGCGGGATACAATGAGCAGTTCTTC
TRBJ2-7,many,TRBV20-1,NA,CSASPGRRKEDEQYF,TGCAGTGCTAGTCCCGGGAGAAGAAAAGAGGACGAGCAGTACTTC
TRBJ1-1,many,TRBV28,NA,CASKRDLGNTEAFF,TGTGCCAGCAAACGGGACCTCGGTAACACTGAAGCTTTCTTT
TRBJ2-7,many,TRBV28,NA,CASSLTGRSEQYF,TGTGCCAGCAGTTTAACAGGGAGATCCGAGCAGTACTTC
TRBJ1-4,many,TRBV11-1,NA,CASSQGTDEKLFF,TGTGCCAGCAGCCAAGGGACGGATGAAAAACTGTTTTTT
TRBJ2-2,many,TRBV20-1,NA,CSAHRAGKAGELFF,TGCAGTGCCCATAGGGCAGGGAAAGCCGGGGAGCTGTTTTTT
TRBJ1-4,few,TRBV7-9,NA,CASSLARSGVATNEKLFF,TGTGCCAGCAGCTTAGCGCGATCGGGGGTTGCAACTAATGAAAAACTGTTTTTT
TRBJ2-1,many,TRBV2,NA,CASSEVLKKGEQFF,TGTGCCAGCAGTGAAGTCCTAAAGAAGGGTGAGCAGTTCTTC